The next 9 T cell receptor beta chains were all read from a single sample in a study of cytomegalovirus exposure and HLA in healthy donors. Use of 60 Vbeta and 13 Jbeta primers characterized the PCR. Data came from immunoSEQ multiplex PCR; TCRdb stores just in-frame clones and leaves some out. The profile shows about 140,000 clones, 80% to 85% of them singletons. Input material: PBMCs. Receptors were obtained from a male donor in good health and CMV-seropositive.

The chain links TRBV2 to TRBJ1-5; no firm D call. With 8 bases removed from V and 1 base from J, the gap between germline ends came to 12 bases. This CDR3 contains 14 residues. The V gene's germline CDR1 is SNHLY and CDR2 FYNNEI. The CDR3 DNA reads as TGTGCCAGCTGTGGCGTATTGAGCAATCAGCCCCAGCATTTT. It specifies CASCGVLSNQPQHF. The whole variable domain, remainder taken from reference TRBV2 and TRBJ1-5, is EPEVTQTPSHQVTQMGQEVILRCVPISNHLYFYWYRQILGQKVEFLVSFYNNEISEKSEIFDDQFSVERPDGSNFTLKIRSTKLEDSAMYFCASCGVLSNQPQHFGDGTRLSIL.

The chain carries TRBV28 and TRBJ1-5, with TRBD1 as a possible D gene (6 bases). V lost 3 bases and J 3 bases, leaving 12 bases between the germline ends. Germline CDR1 reads MDHEN; CDR2 reads SYDVKM. This CDR3 region has 15 residues. CDR3 sequence (DNA): TGTGCCAGCAGTTTGTACAGGGTACCCAATCAGCCCCAGCATTTT. Amino acid sequence: CASSLYRVPNQPQHF.

This sequence joins TRBV28 and TRBJ2-2; TRBD1 is a possible D gene (5 bases). Germline V gene sequence: CDR1 MDHEN, CDR2 SYDVKM. There are 13 residues in the CDR3. V lost 3 bases, J lost 6 bases, and 8 bases lay in between. The CDR3 is CASSLSGPGELFF. CDR3 in DNA: TGTGCCAGCAGTTTGTCAGGGCCCGGGGAGCTGTTTTTT.

The chain combines TRBV7-8 with TRBJ1-2; perhaps TRBD1 as D (6 bases). The ends were cut back, 5 bases at V and 8 bases at J, with 15 bases in the middle. This CDR3 has 13 residues. Germline V gene data show CDR1 as SGHVS and CDR2 as FQNEAQ. CDR3 amino acids: CASSQTGSFGYTF. The CDR3 DNA reads as TGTGCCAGCAGCCAAACAGGGTCGTTCGGCTACACCTTC.

The chain carries TRBV9 and TRBJ2-1; 9 bases are a match to TRBD2. J lost 6 bases, V lost 0 bases, and 4 bases had no gene match. The CDR3 is 15 amino acids. Germline-derived CDR1 and CDR2 are SGDLS and YYNGEE. CDR3 sequence reads: CASSVGGGAINEQFF. CDR3 sequence (DNA): TGTGCCAGCAGCGTAGGCGGGGGGGCGATCAATGAGCAGTTCTTC.

The chain carries TRBV6-6 and TRBJ1-5; perhaps TRBD1 as D (5 bases). Per germline, CDR1 MNHNY and CDR2 SVGAGI (reference sequence). With 5 bases removed from V and 3 bases from J, the gap between germline ends came to 11 bases. The CDR3 sequence is 14 residues long. DNA of the CDR3: TGTGCCAGCAGTACTTCAGGGATCAATCAGCCCCAGCATTTT. This translates into CASSTSGINQPQHF.

CDR3 bases: TGTGCCAGCAGCTTAGGGACAGGCTCCTACGAGCAGTACTTC. It yields the protein CASSLGTGSYEQYF. The chain employs TRBV11-3 and TRBJ2-7, with TRBD1 matching 7 bases. J was trimmed by 0 bases and V by 1 base; bases with no gene match: 0. The CDR3 totals 14 residues. Germline V lookup: CDR1 SGHNT, CDR2 YENEEA.

In this sample, this clone turned up once. The rearrangement uses TRBV6-5 and TRBJ1-3; no definite D call. CDR3 length equals 16 residues. The germline V and J ends were trimmed by 0 bases and 0 bases, with 9 bases remaining between them. From germline, CDR1 is MNHEY and CDR2 SVGAGI. CDR3 DNA sequence: TGTGCCAGCAGTTACTCCGGGGATGACTCTGGAAACACCATATATTTT. This encodes CASSYSGDDSGNTIYF.

The V call is TRBV5-1, the J call TRBJ2-7; 9 positions agree with TRBD2. This CDR3 contains 15 residues. Germline V CDR1 and CDR2: SGHRS, YFSETQ. J lost 6 bases, V lost 0 bases, and 7 bases had no gene match. The CDR3 protein is CASSLDIAGVSEQYF. The CDR3 DNA reads as TGCGCCAGCAGCTTGGATATAGCGGGAGTCTCCGAGCAGTACTTC.